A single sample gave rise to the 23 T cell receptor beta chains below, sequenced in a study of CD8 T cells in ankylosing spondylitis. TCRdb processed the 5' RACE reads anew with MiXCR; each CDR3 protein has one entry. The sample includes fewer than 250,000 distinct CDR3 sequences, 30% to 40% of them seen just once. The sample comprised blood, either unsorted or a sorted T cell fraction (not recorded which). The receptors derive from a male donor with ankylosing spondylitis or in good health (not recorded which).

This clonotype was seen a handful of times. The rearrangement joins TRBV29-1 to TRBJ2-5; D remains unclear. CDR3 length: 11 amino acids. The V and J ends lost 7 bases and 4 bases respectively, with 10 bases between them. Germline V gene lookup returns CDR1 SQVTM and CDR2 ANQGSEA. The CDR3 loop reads CSAVRLETQYF. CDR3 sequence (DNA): TGCAGCGCTGTAAGATTAGAGACCCAGTACTTC.

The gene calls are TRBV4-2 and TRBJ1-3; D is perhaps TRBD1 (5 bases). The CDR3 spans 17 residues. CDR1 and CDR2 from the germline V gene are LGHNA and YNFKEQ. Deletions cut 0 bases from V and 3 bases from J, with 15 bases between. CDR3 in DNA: TGTGCCAGCAGCCAAGAGGGCAGTCGGGGCGTTGGAAACACCATATATTTT. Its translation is CASSQEGSRGVGNTIYF.

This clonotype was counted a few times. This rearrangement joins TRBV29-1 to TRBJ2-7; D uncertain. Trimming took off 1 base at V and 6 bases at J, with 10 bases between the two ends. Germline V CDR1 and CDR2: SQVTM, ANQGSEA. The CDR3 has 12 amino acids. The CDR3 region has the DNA TGCAGCGTTGAAGGCCTTCCCGGCGAGCAGTACTTC. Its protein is CSVEGLPGEQYF.

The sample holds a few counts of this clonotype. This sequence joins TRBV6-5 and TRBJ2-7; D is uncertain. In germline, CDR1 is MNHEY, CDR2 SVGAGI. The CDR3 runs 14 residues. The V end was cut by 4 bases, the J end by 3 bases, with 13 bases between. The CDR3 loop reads CASSSAERSYEQYF. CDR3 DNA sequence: TGTGCCAGCAGTTCCGCCGAAAGGAGCTACGAGCAGTACTTC.

The CDR3 here is CSAREDRGNTGELFF. The CDR3, as DNA: TGCAGTGCTAGAGAAGACAGGGGGAACACCGGGGAGCTGTTTTTT. V and J are TRBV20-1 and TRBJ2-2, with 8 bases identical to TRBD1. The CDR3 sequence is 15 residues long. Germline CDR1 DFQATT, CDR2 SNEGSKA (reference sequence). V was pared by 0 bases and J by 1 base, with 1 base of the junction left unmatched.

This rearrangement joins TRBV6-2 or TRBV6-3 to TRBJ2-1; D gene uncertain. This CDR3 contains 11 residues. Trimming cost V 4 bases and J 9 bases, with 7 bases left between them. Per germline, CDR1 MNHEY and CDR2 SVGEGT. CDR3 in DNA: TGTGCCAGCAGTTCTCTGGCTGAGCAGTTCTTC. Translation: CASSSLAEQFF.

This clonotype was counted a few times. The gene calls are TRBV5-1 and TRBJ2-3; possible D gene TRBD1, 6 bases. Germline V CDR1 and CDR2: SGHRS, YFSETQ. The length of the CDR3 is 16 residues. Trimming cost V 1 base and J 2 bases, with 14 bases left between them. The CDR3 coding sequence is TGCGCCAGCAGCTTGTACCAGACAGGATTCACAGATACGCAGTATTTT. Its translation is CASSLYQTGFTDTQYF.

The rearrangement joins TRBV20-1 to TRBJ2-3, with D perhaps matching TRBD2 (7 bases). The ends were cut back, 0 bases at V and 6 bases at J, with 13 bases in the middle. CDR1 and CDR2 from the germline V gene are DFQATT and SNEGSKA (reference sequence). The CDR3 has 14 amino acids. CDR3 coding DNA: TGCAGTGCTAGAGAGCGGGGGCCGGGGGATACGCAGTATTTT. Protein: CSARERGPGDTQYF.

Here the CDR3 reads CSARNPQETQYF. Here the CDR3 DNA reads TGCAGTGCTAGAAACCCTCAAGAGACCCAGTACTTC. This chain uses TRBV20-1 with TRBJ2-5, with D unclear. The germline V and J ends were trimmed by 2 bases and 2 bases, with 6 bases remaining between them. The CDR3 extends over 12 amino acids. Germline V lookup: CDR1 DFQATT, CDR2 SNEGSKA (reference sequence).

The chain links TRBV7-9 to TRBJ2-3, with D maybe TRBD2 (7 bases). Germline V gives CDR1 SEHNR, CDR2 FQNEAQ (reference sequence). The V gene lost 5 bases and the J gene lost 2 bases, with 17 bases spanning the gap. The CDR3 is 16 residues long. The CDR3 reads CASSQAGDIITDTQYF. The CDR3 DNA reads TGTGCCAGCAGCCAGGCGGGGGACATAATCACAGATACGCAGTATTTT.

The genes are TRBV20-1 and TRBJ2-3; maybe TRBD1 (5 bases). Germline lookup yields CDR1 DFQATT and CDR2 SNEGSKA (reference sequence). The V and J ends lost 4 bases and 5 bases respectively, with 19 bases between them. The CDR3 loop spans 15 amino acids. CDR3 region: CSAKGGAVIQDTQYF. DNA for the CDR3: TGCAGTGCTAAAGGTGGGGCCGTGATTCAAGATACGCAGTATTTT.

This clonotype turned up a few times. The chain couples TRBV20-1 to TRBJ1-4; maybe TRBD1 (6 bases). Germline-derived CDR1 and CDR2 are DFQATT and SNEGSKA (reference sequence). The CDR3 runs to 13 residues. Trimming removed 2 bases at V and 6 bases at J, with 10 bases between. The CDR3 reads CSARSGAYEKLFF. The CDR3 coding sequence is TGCAGTGCTAGATCGGGGGCTTATGAAAAACTGTTTTTT.

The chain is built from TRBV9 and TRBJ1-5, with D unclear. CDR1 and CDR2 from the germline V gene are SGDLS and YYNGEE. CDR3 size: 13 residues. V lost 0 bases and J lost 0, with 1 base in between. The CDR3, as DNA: TGTGCCAGCAGCGTAGGTAGCAATCAGCCCCAGCATTTT. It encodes CASSVGSNQPQHF.

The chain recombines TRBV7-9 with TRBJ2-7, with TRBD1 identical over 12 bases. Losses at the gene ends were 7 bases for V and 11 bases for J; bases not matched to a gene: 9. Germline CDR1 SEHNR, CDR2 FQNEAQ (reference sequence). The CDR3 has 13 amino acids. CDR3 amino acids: CASTLGDRGREYF. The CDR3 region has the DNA TGTGCCAGCACCCTGGGGGACAGGGGGCGTGAGTACTTC. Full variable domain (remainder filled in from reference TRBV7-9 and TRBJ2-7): DTGVSQNPRHKITKRGQNVTFRCDPISEHNRLYWYRQTLGQGPEFLTYFQNEAQLEKSRLLSDRFSAERPKGSFSTLEIQRTEQGDSAMYLCASTLGDRGREYFGPGTRLTVT.

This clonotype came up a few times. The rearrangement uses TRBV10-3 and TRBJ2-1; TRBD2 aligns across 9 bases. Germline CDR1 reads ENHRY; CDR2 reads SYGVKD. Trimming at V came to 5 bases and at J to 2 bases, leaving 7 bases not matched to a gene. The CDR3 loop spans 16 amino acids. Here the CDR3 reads CAISFSSGATYNEQFF. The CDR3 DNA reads TGTGCCATCAGTTTTTCTAGCGGGGCCACCTACAATGAGCAGTTCTTC.

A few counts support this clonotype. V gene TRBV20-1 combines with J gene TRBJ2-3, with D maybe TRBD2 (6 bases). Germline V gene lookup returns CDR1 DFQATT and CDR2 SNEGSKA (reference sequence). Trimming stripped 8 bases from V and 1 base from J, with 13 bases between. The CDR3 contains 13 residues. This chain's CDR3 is CSSWLARTDTQYF. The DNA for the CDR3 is TGCAGTTCCTGGCTAGCGCGCACAGATACGCAGTATTTT.

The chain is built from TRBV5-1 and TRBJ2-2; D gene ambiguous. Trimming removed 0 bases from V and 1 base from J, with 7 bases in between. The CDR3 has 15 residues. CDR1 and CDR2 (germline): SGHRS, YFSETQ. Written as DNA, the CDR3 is TGCGCCAGCAGCTTGGGATATTTGAACACCGGGGAGCTGTTTTTT. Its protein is CASSLGYLNTGELFF.

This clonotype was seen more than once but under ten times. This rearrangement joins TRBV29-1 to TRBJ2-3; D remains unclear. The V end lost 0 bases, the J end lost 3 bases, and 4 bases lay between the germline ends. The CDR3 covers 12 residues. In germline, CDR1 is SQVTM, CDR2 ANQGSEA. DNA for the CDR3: TGCAGCGTTGAAGAAGTTACAGATACGCAGTATTTT. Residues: CSVEEVTDTQYF.

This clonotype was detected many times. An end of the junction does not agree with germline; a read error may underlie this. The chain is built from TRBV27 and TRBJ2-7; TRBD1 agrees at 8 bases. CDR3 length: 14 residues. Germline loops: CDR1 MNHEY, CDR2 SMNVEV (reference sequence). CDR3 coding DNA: TGCGCCAGCAGCTTCGGACAGGGCGGTTACGAGCAGTACTTC. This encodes CASSFGQGGYEQYF.

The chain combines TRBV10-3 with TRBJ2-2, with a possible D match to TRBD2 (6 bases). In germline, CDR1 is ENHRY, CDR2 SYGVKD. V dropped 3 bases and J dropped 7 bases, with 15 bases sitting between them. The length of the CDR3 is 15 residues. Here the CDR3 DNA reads TGTGCCATCAGTGAAAGTGGAGTAGCGGACGGGGAGCTGTTTTTT. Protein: CAISESGVADGELFF.

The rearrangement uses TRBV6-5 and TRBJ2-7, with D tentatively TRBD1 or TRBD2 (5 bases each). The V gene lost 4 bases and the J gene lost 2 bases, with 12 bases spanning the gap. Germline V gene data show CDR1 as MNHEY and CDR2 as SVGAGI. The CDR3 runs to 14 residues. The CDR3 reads CASSSGQTTYEQYF. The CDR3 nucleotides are TGTGCCAGCAGTTCGGGGCAGACGACCTACGAGCAGTACTTC.

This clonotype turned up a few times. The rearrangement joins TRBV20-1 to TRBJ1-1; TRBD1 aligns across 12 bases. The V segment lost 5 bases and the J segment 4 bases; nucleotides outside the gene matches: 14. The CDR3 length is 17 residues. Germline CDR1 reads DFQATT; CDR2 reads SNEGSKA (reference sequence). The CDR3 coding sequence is TGCAGTGCTTACGATCTGGGACAGGGGGCCGGGAGCACTGAAGCTTTCTTT. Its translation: CSAYDLGQGAGSTEAFF.

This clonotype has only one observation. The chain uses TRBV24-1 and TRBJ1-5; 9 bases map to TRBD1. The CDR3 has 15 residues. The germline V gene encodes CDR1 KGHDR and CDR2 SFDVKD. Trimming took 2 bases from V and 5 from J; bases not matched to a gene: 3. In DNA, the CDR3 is TGTGCCACCAGTGATTCCGGGACAGGGTATCAGCCCCAGCATTTT. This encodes CATSDSGTGYQPQHF.